Each of the 21 T cell receptor beta chains below was sequenced from the same sample in a study of cytomegalovirus exposure and HLA in healthy donors. Both 60 Vbeta primers and 13 Jbeta primers went into the PCR. Method: immunoSEQ multiplex PCR; TCRdb's copy keeps in-frame clones and lacks some. Counted here are some 180,000 clones, about four fifths occurring once; the ten biggest clones make up 1.5% to 2%. Sequenced: PBMCs. The receptors here all came from a woman aged 18-29 years in good health and CMV-seronegative.

This clone was counted only a few times. This sequence joins TRBV27 and TRBJ1-1, with D tentatively TRBD1 (5 bases). CDR3 length: 15 residues. Trimming stripped 3 bases from V and 0 bases from J, with 11 bases between. Germline V gene data show CDR1 as MNHEY and CDR2 as SMNVEV (reference sequence). For the CDR3, the DNA is TGTGCCAGCAGTTTGAGTCGGGGGTTGAACACTGAAGCTTTCTTT. It translates to CASSLSRGLNTEAFF.

CDR3 region: CASISPGEGYTF. CDR3 sequence (DNA): TGTGCCAGTATATCTCCCGGGGAAGGCTACACCTTC. V is TRBV19 and J is TRBJ1-2, with D unclear. The CDR3 consists of 12 residues. The V end lost 7 bases, the J end lost 8 bases, and 14 bases lay between the germline ends. CDR1 is LNHDA, CDR2 SQIVND, per germline (reference sequence).

This clone was seen more than once but under ten times. V gene TRBV2 combines with J gene TRBJ1-1; D uncertain. The germline CDR1 and CDR2 sequences are SNHLY and FYNNEI. Trimming took off 10 bases at V and 1 base at J, with 10 bases between the two ends. CDR3 length equals 12 residues. In DNA, the CDR3 is TGTGCCACATTCCGAGAGAACACTGAAGCTTTCTTT. Protein sequence: CATFRENTEAFF.

The chain carries TRBV28 and TRBJ2-3, with 8 bases identical to TRBD1. The CDR3 extends over 15 amino acids. Germline values: CDR1 MDHEN, CDR2 SYDVKM. With V trimmed by 6 bases and J by 0 bases, 5 bases remained unmatched. This CDR3 reads CASRPTGGSTDTQYF. As DNA, the CDR3 is TGTGCCAGCAGGCCTACAGGGGGGAGCACAGATACGCAGTATTTT. Complete variable domain (other parts from reference TRBV28 and TRBJ2-3): DVKVTQSSRYLVKRTGEKVFLECVQDMDHENMFWYRQDPGLGLRLIYFSYDVKMKEKGDIPEGYSVSREKKERFSLILESASTNQTSMYLCASRPTGGSTDTQYFGPGTRLTVL.

V usage is TRBV13 and J usage is TRBJ2-5, with 13 bases identical to TRBD2. CDR3 length: 16 amino acids. The J segment lost 3 bases and the V segment lost 4 bases, leaving 5 bases of the junction unmatched. CDR1 is PRHDT and CDR2 is FYEKMQ in the germline V gene (reference sequence). CDR3 loop: CASSYGLAGEEETQYF. CDR3 in DNA: TGTGCCAGCAGCTACGGACTAGCGGGAGAGGAAGAGACCCAGTACTTC.

V gene TRBV5-4 combines with J gene TRBJ2-7; no clear D. The CDR3 sequence is 15 residues long. Germline loops: CDR1 SGHNT, CDR2 YYREEE (reference sequence). Trimming shortened V by 6 bases and J by 0 bases, and 16 bases separated the two germline ends. The CDR3 region is CASTATPGGSYEQYF. CDR3 DNA: TGTGCCAGCACGGCGACTCCCGGCGGCTCCTACGAGCAGTACTTC. Filled out from reference TRBV5-4 and TRBJ2-7, the complete variable domain reads ETGVTQSPTHLIKTRGQQVTLRCSSQSGHNTVSWYQQALGQGPQFIFQYYREEENGRGNFPPRFSGLQFPNYSSELNVNALELDDSALYLCASTATPGGSYEQYFGPGTRLTVT.

This clone appeared a few times. The CDR3 nucleotides read TGCAGCGCCCACCCGGGGGTTAGCACTGAAGCTTTCTTT. Amino acids: CSAHPGVSTEAFF. This sequence joins TRBV29-1 and TRBJ1-1; D might be TRBD1 (5 bases). CDR3 length equals 13 residues. The germline V gene has CDR1 SQVTM and CDR2 ANQGSEA. V shed 7 bases and J shed 4 bases, with 16 bases lying between them.

This chain joins TRBV11-2 and TRBJ2-1, with a weak D call TRBD2 (6 bases). V lost 1 base to trimming and J lost 1 base, with 11 bases between them. CDR3 size: 16 residues. CDR1 is SGHAT and CDR2 is FQNNGV in the germline V gene. The CDR3 DNA reads as TGTGCCAGCAGCTTAGTCCCTAGCGTATCCTACAATGAGCAGTTCTTC. It yields the protein CASSLVPSVSYNEQFF.

Here the CDR3 DNA reads TGTGCCAGCAGTTTAGGCGGACAGGGTCTAGGGGAGCAGTACTTC. Its protein product is CASSLGGQGLGEQYF. The chain joins TRBV27 to TRBJ2-7; TRBD1 aligns across 8 bases. V shed 2 bases, J shed 7 bases, and the junction held 10 bases outside the gene matches. The germline V gene has CDR1 MNHEY and CDR2 SMNVEV (reference sequence). This CDR3 region has 15 residues.

This clone appeared a few times. The J gene is TRBJ2-7, the V gene TRBV5-5; 8 bases agree with TRBD2. The CDR3 sequence is 15 residues long. Germline V gene data show CDR1 as SGHKS and CDR2 as YYEKEE (reference sequence). V gave up 1 base and J gave up 0 bases; unmatched junction bases: 3. CDR3 bases: TGTGCCAGCAGCTTGCTGAGCGGGAGCTCCTACGAGCAGTACGTC. Encoded protein: CASSLLSGSSYEQYV.

The chain links TRBV29-1 to TRBJ1-1; D might be TRBD1 (6 bases). Trimming shortened V by 4 bases and J by 2 bases, and 11 bases separated the two germline ends. The CDR3 length is 13 residues. Germline lookup yields CDR1 SQVTM and CDR2 ANQGSEA. CDR3 protein: CSVVDSPNTEAFF. DNA for the CDR3: TGCAGCGTTGTGGACAGCCCTAACACTGAAGCTTTCTTT.

The chain has TRBV15 and TRBJ1-1; no firm D call. The V gene lost 1 base and the J gene lost 0 bases, with 3 bases spanning the gap. The CDR3 runs to 13 residues. Germline values: CDR1 LNHNV, CDR2 YYDKDF (reference sequence). The chain's CDR3 is CATSRGLNTEAFF. Here the CDR3 DNA reads TGTGCCACCAGCAGAGGGCTGAACACTGAAGCTTTCTTT.

In its sample, this clone was seen once. The same CDR3 also results from other DNA sequences found in this sample. The CDR3 DNA reads TGTGCCAGTAGGCTAGACTATGGCTACACCTTC. Translated: CASRLDYGYTF. The V and J genes are TRBV19 and TRBJ1-2; D remains ambiguous. V lost 6 bases, J lost 3 bases, and 5 bases lay in between. Germline CDR1 LNHDA, CDR2 SQIVND (reference sequence). The CDR3 is 11 residues long.

This chain uses TRBV5-8 with TRBJ2-1; TRBD2 aligns across 8 bases. The CDR3 contains 15 residues. CDR1 and CDR2 (germline): SGHTS, YDEGEE. Trimming took 1 base from V and 4 from J; bases not matched to a gene: 4. The CDR3 sequence: CASSLRLATYNEQFF. CDR3 DNA sequence: TGTGCCAGCAGCTTGCGACTAGCGACTTACAATGAGCAGTTCTTC.

CDR3 nucleotides: TGTGCCAGCAGTCGCGAGCGGGAGTGGGCAGATACGCAGTATTTT. Protein: CASSREREWADTQYF. The rearrangement uses TRBV6-1 and TRBJ2-3; 8 bases are shared with TRBD2. V dropped 5 bases and J dropped 4; count of bases not matched to a gene: 8. The CDR3 is made up of 15 amino acids. In germline, CDR1 is MNHNS, CDR2 SASEGT.

The V and J genes are TRBV19 and TRBJ2-7; maybe TRBD2 (7 bases). CDR3 size: 15 residues. Per the germline V gene, CDR1 is LNHDA and CDR2 is SQIVND (reference sequence). V shed 1 base and J shed 2 bases, with 12 bases lying between them. CDR3 coding DNA: TGTGCCAGTAGTATAGCGGGGGGCGAGACCTACGAGCAGTACTTC. It translates to CASSIAGGETYEQYF.

A few counts support this clone. The J gene is TRBJ1-1, the V gene TRBV6-5; tentative D call: TRBD1 (6 bases). V lost 6 bases and J 1 base, leaving 15 bases between the germline ends. This CDR3 is 15 amino acids long. CDR1 MNHEY and CDR2 SVGAGI come from the germline V gene. CDR3 in DNA: TGTGCCAGCAGCCCTTCTCCGGGACAGAACACTGAAGCTTTCTTT. Protein: CASSPSPGQNTEAFF.

This chain uses TRBV7-9 with TRBJ2-5; 9 bases are shared with TRBD2. The germline V gene has CDR1 SEHNR and CDR2 FQNEAQ (reference sequence). CDR3 length: 19 residues. Losses at the gene ends were 5 bases for V and 5 bases for J; bases not matched to a gene: 21. The CDR3 loop reads CASSPRVVSGRRARETQYF. DNA for the CDR3: TGTGCCAGCAGCCCCCGTGTCGTTAGCGGGAGAAGGGCCAGGGAGACCCAGTACTTC.

The rearrangement uses TRBV7-9 and TRBJ2-7; D is possibly TRBD1 (6 bases). The CDR3 is 13 amino acids. Germline CDR1 is SEHNR and CDR2 is FQNEAQ (reference sequence). The CDR3 DNA reads as TGTTCCAGCGCACAGGGAGAGTTTTACGAGCAGTACGTC. This gives the protein CSSAQGEFYEQYV.

This chain connects TRBV7-2 to TRBJ2-7; TRBD2 is a possible D gene (5 bases). Germline V gene lookup returns CDR1 SGHTA and CDR2 FQGNSA. CDR3 length: 14 residues. V was trimmed by 5 bases and J by 1 base, leaving 12 bases between them. The CDR3 reads CASSPLSGSYEQYF. The CDR3 DNA follows: TGTGCCAGCAGCCCCCTGAGCGGTTCCTACGAGCAGTACTTC.

The rearrangement uses TRBV6-5 and TRBJ2-3; 7 nucleotides match TRBD1. The CDR3 has 15 residues. J gave up 0 bases and V 5 bases, and 5 bases lay outside the gene matches. Germline V gives CDR1 MNHEY, CDR2 SVGAGI. The CDR3, as DNA: TGTGCCAGCAGTGCAGGACAGGTTAGCACAGATACGCAGTATTTT. Its protein product is CASSAGQVSTDTQYF.